The TCR beta chain under discussion was sequenced for a study of T cell repertoires in aging, cancer and after chemotherapy (dated by TCRdb to about 2019). In terms of the full investigation: Six donor age groups were covered, ranging from 30 or younger up to 70 or older, and each group contained at least three individuals. Control TCR repertoires from healthy donors were recorded across several months to years, and re-sampling revealed clear clonal overlap. Alongside some 100 healthy donors serving as a reference group, the cohort included approximately 220 cancer patients, of whom more than 90 had hematological cancers and fewer than 130 had solid cancers. The study profiled peripheral blood TCR beta repertoires from healthy donors and cancer patients to examine immunoaging and T cell reconstitution after chemotherapy. Millions of TCR reads were contained in the full dataset.

Using a mixed TRB-A/B primer pool, multiplex touch-down PCR amplified rearranged TRB sequences covering the V, D and J segments. Two consecutive PCR reactions with Phusion HS II polymerase added Illumina adapters and sample indices to the amplicons. Amplicons were gel-purified with the NucleoSpin Gel and PCR Clean-up kit, then checked with Qubit and an Agilent 2100 Bioanalyzer. The libraries were sequenced on an Illumina MiSeq with 600-cycle, single-indexed, paired-end runs. The authors' analysis ran thus. MiXCR versions 2.12 and 3.0.5 were used to process TRB sequences. Each unique CDR3 nucleotide sequence was counted as one clone, and only productive sequences with at least two reads were retained. The repertoire metrics were Shannon diversity, evenness, clonality (defined as one minus evenness), and alpha-parameterized diversity profiles covering alpha 0 to 5. The IGoR algorithm was used to calculate generation probabilities of clones in the paired pre- and post-chemotherapy samples. Starting from the raw public reads, TCRdb applied fastp trimming at Q25, assembled clones with MiXCR and retained in-frame beta chains. One record per CDR3 amino acid sequence lists the most common genes and DNA. The V and J calls here are based on TCRdb, not the publication. The sample table records more than 8,000 distinct CDR3 sequences; around 35% of these occur just once. The ten largest clonotypes hold approximately 14% of the sample.

Genomic DNA extracted from peripheral blood, rather than sorted cells or RNA, was used as the source for amplification of TCR beta rearrangements. Paper-wide results and their limitations: In both cancer cohorts, the median generation probability rose over the chemotherapy interval, which suggests that the repertoire was reconstituted through rebound thymic output. Significantly lower blood TCR diversity and higher clonality were observed in untreated patients with hematological or solid cancers than in age-matched healthy donors. Declining TCR diversity with age in healthy donors was mainly explained by loss of richness; in cancer patients, loss of evenness also contributed. The authors noted that the repertoire data do not allow conclusions about immunological memory after chemotherapy.

The germline ends are 11 bases apart after V is trimmed by 0 bases and J by 5 bases. In the germline V gene (reference sequence), CDR1 corresponds to LNHDA and CDR2 to SQIVND. The CDR3 runs 16 residues from the cysteine to the phenylalanine. CDR3 DNA only is kept here, 48 bases in frame from base 1. With respect to this clonotype: Its antigen is still unknown. Per-base quality was not reported, and no clone a single base away is much larger than it.

Input material: blood. This clonotype was obtained from a human donor in good health. The donor label of this sample is uncertain. The V and J segments used are TRBV19 and TRBJ1-6, and TRBD1 may be the D gene, going by 5 matching bases. The CDR3 protein sequence reads: CASSIDRGADNSPLHF. The nucleotides read TGTGCCAGTAGTATAGATCGAGGGGCGGATAATTCACCCCTCCACTTT.